One sample yielded the 29 T cell receptor beta chains listed below, sequenced in a study of blood T cell repertoires in COVID-19. Clones were read by immunoSEQ multiplex PCR, and TCRdb kept only the in-frame ones, dropping some. The table has tens of thousands of clones, about 80% seen once. Sequencing input: peripheral blood. The receptor set was obtained from an elderly man with COVID-19, enrolled during active disease.

The chain joins TRBV5-1 to TRBJ1-1; the match to TRBD1 covers 8 bases. This CDR3 is built from 15 residues. V was pared by 7 bases and J by 2 bases, with 10 bases of the junction left unmatched. Germline V gene data show CDR1 as SGHRS and CDR2 as YFSETQ. CDR3 amino acids: CASVTGGWGNTEAFF. In DNA form, the CDR3 reads TGCGCCAGCGTAACAGGGGGATGGGGTAACACTGAAGCTTTCTTT.

V is TRBV3-1 (or the pseudogene TRBV3-2) and J is TRBJ2-1; maybe TRBD2 (6 bases). Trimming took off 4 bases at V and 4 bases at J, with 20 bases between the two ends. This CDR3 contains 17 residues. Germline V gives CDR1 LGHDT, CDR2 YNNKEL (reference sequence). The DNA for the CDR3 is TGTGCCAGCAGCCGAATCGGGGACTCGGACTGGTACAATGAGCAGTTCTTC. Translated: CASSRIGDSDWYNEQFF.

This rearrangement joins TRBV12-3 or TRBV12-4 to TRBJ1-2; the match to TRBD1 covers 8 bases. Trimming removed 5 bases from V and 5 bases from J; junction bases left unmatched: 1. The CDR3 covers 12 residues. The CDR3 loop is CASSDRGYGYTF. CDR3 nucleotide sequence: TGTGCCAGCAGTGACAGGGGATATGGCTACACCTTC.

The chain has TRBV28 and TRBJ2-3, with TRBD1 identical over 8 bases. Germline CDR1 reads MDHEN; CDR2 reads SYDVKM. This CDR3 has 15 amino acids. The J segment lost 1 base and the V segment lost 7 bases, leaving 7 bases of the junction unmatched. CDR3 amino acids: CASNVMTGGTDTQYF. In nucleotides, the CDR3 is TGTGCCAGCAACGTTATGACAGGGGGCACAGATACGCAGTATTTT.

The rearrangement joins TRBV18 to TRBJ1-6; 8 nucleotides align to TRBD1. V shed 6 bases, J shed 8 bases, and the junction held 3 bases outside the gene matches. Germline V gene lookup returns CDR1 KGHSH and CDR2 LQKENI. The CDR3 length is 13 residues. CDR3 sequence: CASSDRADSPLHF. DNA for the CDR3: TGTGCCAGCTCGGACAGGGCTGATTCACCCCTCCACTTT.

This clone occurred once. This chain joins TRBV6-2 or TRBV6-3 and TRBJ2-7, with TRBD2 matching over 10 bases. Trimming at V came to 2 bases and at J to 4 bases, leaving 5 bases not matched to a gene. The CDR3 runs 15 residues. Germline lookup yields CDR1 MNHEY and CDR2 SVGEGT. Written as DNA, the CDR3 is TGTGCCAGCAGTTACGGGATAGCGGGGGGTTACGAGCAGTACTTC. Its protein is CASSYGIAGGYEQYF.

The chain links TRBV5-8 to TRBJ1-1, with 7 nucleotides matching TRBD1. The ends lost 4 bases at V and 1 base at J; junction bases unmatched: 4. This CDR3 is 14 amino acids long. From germline, CDR1 is SGHTS and CDR2 YDEGEE. The CDR3 DNA is TGTGCCAGCAGCCGTTACAGGGGGAACACTGAAGCTTTCTTT. This codes for CASSRYRGNTEAFF. The variable domain in full, with the rest retrieved from reference TRBV5-8 and TRBJ1-1, is EAGVTQSPTHLIKTRGQQATLRCSPISGHTSVYWYQQALGLGLQFLLWYDEGEERNRGNFPPRFSGRQFPNYSSELNVNALELEDSALYLCASSRYRGNTEAFFGQGTRLTVV.

This clone has a single count. The J gene is TRBJ2-7, the V gene TRBV24-1; maybe TRBD1 (5 bases). Germline CDR1 is KGHDR and CDR2 is SFDVKD. V lost 4 bases and J lost 2, with 8 bases in between. CDR3 size: 13 residues. The CDR3 reads CATSEGQAYEQYF. CDR3 DNA sequence: TGTGCCACCAGTGAAGGACAAGCCTACGAGCAGTACTTC.

J is TRBJ1-4 and V is TRBV19; 7 bases line up with TRBD1. With 6 bases clipped from V and 5 bases from J, the junction kept 6 bases outside the gene matches. Germline CDR1 and CDR2: LNHDA and SQIVND (reference sequence). The CDR3 spans 14 residues. CDR3 coding DNA: TGTGCCAGTAGCCCAGGGGGTAGGAATGAAAAACTGTTTTTT. The encoded protein is CASSPGGRNEKLFF.

The chain carries TRBV3-1 (or the pseudogene TRBV3-2) and TRBJ1-3; 8 bases line up with TRBD1. The V gene's germline CDR1 is LGHDT and CDR2 YNNKEL (reference sequence). The CDR3 covers 18 residues. V shed 1 base, J shed 0 bases, and the junction held 8 bases outside the gene matches. The CDR3 loop reads CASSQGSTGDSSGNTIYF. The DNA of the CDR3 is TGTGCCAGCAGCCAAGGTTCGACAGGGGACAGCTCTGGAAACACCATATATTTT.

CDR3 bases: TGTGCCAGCAGCTTCCTGACAGGGGGAAGTTCACCCCTCCACTTT. Translation: CASSFLTGGSSPLHF. The chain links TRBV5-4 to TRBJ1-6; 9 nucleotides agree with TRBD1. The CDR3 totals 15 residues. Per germline, CDR1 SGHNT and CDR2 YYREEE (reference sequence). With V trimmed by 2 bases and J by 9 bases, 6 bases remained unmatched.

CDR3: CASGRTGPIYF. The CDR3 nucleotides are TGTGCCAGCGGGCGGACAGGACCCATATATTTT. The chain couples TRBV25-1 to TRBJ1-3; 7 bases are a match to TRBD1. The CDR3 contains 11 residues. V gave up 8 bases and J gave up 11 bases; unmatched junction bases: 6. The germline V gene encodes CDR1 MGHDK and CDR2 SYGVNS. Full variable domain (remainder filled in from reference TRBV25-1 and TRBJ1-3): EADIYQTPRYLVIGTGKKITLECSQTMGHDKMYWYQQDPGMELHLIHYSYGVNSTEKGDLSSESTVSRIRTEHFPLTLESARPSHTSQYLCASGRTGPIYFGEGSWLTVV.

This rearrangement joins TRBV20-1 to TRBJ2-1; TRBD2 matches at 8 bases. The CDR3 is 14 amino acids. V trimming: 3 bases; J trimming: 5 bases; junction bases outside the gene matches: 6. Germline CDR1 reads DFQATT; CDR2 reads SNEGSKA (reference sequence). The CDR3 is CSASRAGEDNEQFF. In DNA form, the CDR3 reads TGCAGTGCTAGTCGAGCGGGAGAAGACAATGAGCAGTTCTTC.

The rearrangement links TRBV29-1 to TRBJ2-1; possible D gene TRBD2, 5 bases. V was shortened by 4 bases and J by 10 bases, with 17 bases between the two germline ends. Germline lookup yields CDR1 SQVTM and CDR2 ANQGSEA. The CDR3 extends over 13 amino acids. The CDR3 loop reads CSVARSGVGEQFF. The CDR3 DNA follows: TGCAGCGTTGCCCGGAGCGGCGTGGGAGAGCAGTTCTTC.

The chain links TRBV6-5 to TRBJ2-2; the match to TRBD1 covers 7 bases. The CDR3 is 16 amino acids. In germline, CDR1 is MNHEY, CDR2 SVGAGI. Trimming took 2 bases from V and 3 from J; bases not matched to a gene: 6. CDR3 sequence: CASSYQGVSDTGELFF. DNA of the CDR3: TGTGCCAGCAGTTACCAGGGGGTTTCGGACACCGGGGAGCTGTTTTTT.

The rearrangement uses TRBV18 and TRBJ1-5; no clear D gene. The CDR3 contains 15 residues. Germline CDR1 reads KGHSH; CDR2 reads LQKENI. V was cut by 5 bases and J by 2 bases, with 13 bases left in between. CDR3 sequence (DNA): TGTGCCAGCTCATTGCGGCCCCGGGGCAATCAGCCCCAGCATTTT. Translation gives CASSLRPRGNQPQHF.

The CDR3 nucleotides read TGTGCCAGCTCACCACTCGGGACAGGCGCCACTGAAGCTTTCTTT. As protein: CASSPLGTGATEAFF. The genes are TRBV18 and TRBJ1-1, with 8 positions matching TRBD1. V lost 1 base and J lost 4; bases outside the gene matches: 5. The germline V gene encodes CDR1 KGHSH and CDR2 LQKENI. The CDR3 consists of 15 residues.

The V and J genes are TRBV14 and TRBJ2-3; no clear D. The CDR3 consists of 12 residues. V was trimmed by 3 bases and J by 6 bases, leaving 7 bases between them. Germline CDR1 reads SGHDN; CDR2 reads FVKESK. The CDR3 loop reads CASSHSRDTQYF. The CDR3 DNA is TGTGCCAGCAGCCACAGCAGGGATACGCAGTATTTT.

The J gene is TRBJ2-7, the V gene TRBV6-5; possible D gene TRBD1, 6 bases. The V and J ends lost 6 bases and 6 bases respectively, with 15 bases between them. The CDR3 totals 13 residues. The germline CDR1 and CDR2 sequences are MNHEY and SVGAGI. In DNA form, the CDR3 reads TGTGCCAGCAGCCTAAAAACAGGGCTCGAGCAGTACTTC. This encodes CASSLKTGLEQYF.

The chain combines TRBV5-4 with TRBJ2-1; D perhaps matches TRBD2 (6 bases). CDR3 length: 16 amino acids. The germline gives CDR1 SGHNT, CDR2 YYREEE (reference sequence). Between the trimmed V and J ends, which lost 0 bases and 2 bases, there was a span of 12 bases. The CDR3 bases are TGTGCCAGCAGCTTGGAGGGGTCTAGCGCCTACAATGAGCAGTTCTTC. This sequence encodes CASSLEGSSAYNEQFF.

The CDR3 DNA follows: TGTGCCAGTAGCCCACTGGACAGGGGGTTCAATCAGCCCCAGCATTTT. Its translation: CASSPLDRGFNQPQHF. V gene TRBV19 combines with J gene TRBJ1-5, with 10 nucleotides matching TRBD1. The germline V gene encodes CDR1 LNHDA and CDR2 SQIVND (reference sequence). The CDR3 sequence is 16 residues long. The junction had 8 bases not matched to a gene; V was cut back by 6 bases and J by 3 bases.

J is TRBJ1-5 and V is TRBV7-5. TRBV7-5 is a recognized pseudogene. The CDR3 is 16 amino acids. The CDR3 is CARRFRGTPGNQPQHF. The CDR3 DNA reads TGTGCCAGAAGATTTCGTGGGACTCCCGGTAATCAGCCCCAGCATTTT.

The chain employs TRBV12-3 or TRBV12-4 and TRBJ1-6; TRBD1 matches at 8 bases. V dropped 5 bases and J dropped 14; count of bases not matched to a gene: 8. This CDR3 is built from 13 residues. CDR3 in DNA: TGTGCCAGCAGTCGCGGACAGGGCCGCACCCTCCACTTT. It specifies CASSRGQGRTLHF.

V is TRBV6-6 and J is TRBJ2-7, with 7 nucleotides matching TRBD2. V shed 5 bases and J 6 bases; nucleotides not matched to a gene: 13. CDR1 and CDR2 from the germline V gene are MNHNY and SVGAGI (reference sequence). The CDR3 is 15 residues long. The CDR3 loop is CASSVTREALGEQYV. CDR3 bases: TGTGCCAGCAGTGTAACCCGGGAGGCTCTGGGCGAGCAGTACGTC.

The V call is TRBV6-5, the J call TRBJ2-5; 11 nucleotides align to TRBD2. V shed 4 bases, J shed 2 bases, and the junction held 6 bases outside the gene matches. There are 16 residues in the CDR3. The V gene's germline CDR1 is MNHEY and CDR2 SVGAGI. CDR3 coding DNA: TGTGCCAGCAGTTTAACGGGACTAGCGGCGCAAGAGACCCAGTACTTC. Its translation: CASSLTGLAAQETQYF.

The V gene is TRBV7-3, the J gene TRBJ2-2; TRBD2 is a possible D gene (6 bases). CDR1 is SGHTA and CDR2 is FQGTGA in the germline V gene. The CDR3 runs 14 residues. With 5 bases removed from V and 6 bases from J, the gap between germline ends came to 13 bases. The CDR3, as DNA: TGTGCCAGCAGCCCGGGGGTGAGGGCCGGGGAGCTGTTTTTT. It specifies CASSPGVRAGELFF.

The chain links TRBV19 to TRBJ2-2; D may be TRBD2 (5 bases). The V gene lost 10 bases and the J gene lost 5 bases, with 17 bases spanning the gap. The CDR3 has 14 amino acids. CDR1 and CDR2 (germline): LNHDA, SQIVND (reference sequence). The CDR3 nucleotides are TGTGCCACCTTCGGCGGGCCGGGTACCGGGGAGCTGTTTTTT. This sequence encodes CATFGGPGTGELFF.

The CDR3 bases are TGTGCCAGCAGTCTCCCGGACAGGGGCAATGAGCAGTTCTTC. This sequence encodes CASSLPDRGNEQFF. The chain uses TRBV28 and TRBJ2-1, with 9 bases aligning to TRBD1. Germline CDR1 reads MDHEN; CDR2 reads SYDVKM. The ends lost 5 bases at V and 6 bases at J; junction bases unmatched: 5. The CDR3 spans 14 residues.

V and J are TRBV7-2 and TRBJ2-1; 8 nucleotides align to TRBD2. The V segment lost 5 bases and the J segment 8 bases; nucleotides outside the gene matches: 8. Germline CDR1 SGHTA, CDR2 FQGNSA. The CDR3 is made up of 14 amino acids. In nucleotides, the CDR3 is TGTGCCAGCAGCCCACCCGGGAGGGCCCATGAGCAGTTCTTC. It codes for CASSPPGRAHEQFF.